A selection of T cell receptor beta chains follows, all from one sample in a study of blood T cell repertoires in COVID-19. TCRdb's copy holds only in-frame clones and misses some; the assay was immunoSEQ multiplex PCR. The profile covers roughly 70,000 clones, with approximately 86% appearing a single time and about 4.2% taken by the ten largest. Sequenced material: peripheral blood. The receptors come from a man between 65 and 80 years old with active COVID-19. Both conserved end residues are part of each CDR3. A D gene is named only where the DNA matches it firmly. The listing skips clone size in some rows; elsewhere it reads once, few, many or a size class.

TGTGCCAGTCGACCGGGTCCGTCTAGCACAGATACGCAGTATTTT,CASRPGPSSTDTQYF,NA,NA,TRBV19,TRBJ2-3,15
TGCGCCAGCAGCTTGACCGGACTAGCGGCCTACAATGAGCAGTTCTTC,CASSLTGLAAYNEQFF,NA,TRBD2,TRBV5-1,TRBJ2-1,16
TGTGCCTGGAGTTCCGGCGCAGGGACTAATGAAAAACTGTTTTTT,CAWSSGAGTNEKLFF,NA,NA,TRBV30,TRBJ1-4,15
TGCGCCAGCAGCTTGGACCCGGGGGGAGGCACTGAAGCTTTCTTT,CASSLDPGGGTEAFF,NA,NA,TRBV5-1,TRBJ1-1,15
TGCGCCAGCAGCCCGGGACAGGGGGTCTACGAGCAGTACTTC,CASSPGQGVYEQYF,NA,TRBD1,TRBV5-1,TRBJ2-7,14
TGTGCCAGCAGCCCCGGGGTGGGCAATCAGCCCCAGCATTTT,CASSPGVGNQPQHF,NA,NA,TRBV7-2,TRBJ1-5,14
TGTGCCAGCAGCTTAGTGGGACTAGCGGGAGGTTCAGATACGCAGTATTTT,CASSLVGLAGGSDTQYF,NA,TRBD2,TRBV7-2,TRBJ2-3,17
TGTGCCAGCAGCTTAGGTCGGCTAGCGGGCGCCTACGAGCAGTACTTC,CASSLGRLAGAYEQYF,once,TRBD2,TRBV7-8,TRBJ2-7,16
TGTGCCAGCAGCACCGACAGGGGGGACTACAATGAGCAGTTCTTC,CASSTDRGDYNEQFF,NA,TRBD1,TRBV6-2/TRBV6-3,TRBJ2-1,15
TGTGCCAGCAGCTTAGGTCCGACTAGCGGGAGACGTGGGGCCAACGTCCTGACTTTC,CASSLGPTSGRRGANVLTF,NA,TRBD2,TRBV7-3,TRBJ2-6,19
TGTGCCAGCAGTGATCTGTATACGCAGTATTTT,CASSDLYTQYF,few,NA,TRBV6-4,TRBJ2-3,11
TGCGCCAGCATATCGCCGCCCCCGGGGTTCTTC,CASISPPPGFF,NA,NA,TRBV10-1,TRBJ2-1,11
TGTGCCAGCAGCCAAGATATGCCCGAGCGGGCATCCAAAAACATTCAGTACTTC,CASSQDMPERASKNIQYF,NA,NA,TRBV3-1/TRBV3-2,TRBJ2-4,18
TGTGCCAGCAGCTTAGGTGGCCAAGGGGGGACCCAGTACTTC,CASSLGGQGGTQYF,NA,NA,TRBV11-2,TRBJ2-5,14
TGTGCCAGCAGTTCCCGAATGACTAGCATCGCGCAGTATTTT,CASSSRMTSIAQYF,NA,TRBD2,TRBV6-2/TRBV6-3,TRBJ2-3,14
TGTGCCAGCTCACCCCCGGGACAGGGCCAGGGGGGGCCCCAGCATTTT,CASSPPGQGQGGPQHF,NA,TRBD1,TRBV18,TRBJ1-5,16
TGTGCCACCCCGGGACTAGCGGAAAAGTTCTTC,CATPGLAEKFF,NA,TRBD2,TRBV15,TRBJ2-1,11
TGTGCCAGCAGGGCCGGGACAGGGCCACTCGGTGAGCAGTTCTTC,CASRAGTGPLGEQFF,once,TRBD1,TRBV7-9,TRBJ2-1,15
TGCGCCAGCAGTGAGTCCGGACACCCCGAAGCTTTCTTT,CASSESGHPEAFF,NA,NA,TRBV10-2,TRBJ1-1,13
TGTGCCAGCAGCCAAGTGGGGGGTCAGCCCCAGCATTTT,CASSQVGGQPQHF,NA,NA,TRBV4-2,TRBJ1-5,13
TGTGCCAGCAGTTTATCCACAGTGTTCGGCCGGCCCGGGGAGCTGTTTTTT,CASSLSTVFGRPGELFF,NA,NA,TRBV27,TRBJ2-2,17
TGCAGCGTTGTTGCTAGCCCGTACGAGCAGTACTTC,CSVVASPYEQYF,NA,NA,TRBV29-1,TRBJ2-7,12
TGTGCCAGCACCAAGTCGGTTTCGAACACCGGGGAGCTGTTTTTT,CASTKSVSNTGELFF,NA,NA,TRBV9,TRBJ2-2,15
TGTGCCATCACCCCGGACAGGGGGCGCGTCGATACGCAGTATTTT,CAITPDRGRVDTQYF,NA,TRBD1,TRBV10-3,TRBJ2-3,15
TGTGCCAGCAGCCAAGAGGTGGGGGCGCTAGCCTCGCAGTATTTT,CASSQEVGALASQYF,NA,NA,TRBV4-2,TRBJ2-3,15
TGTGCCAGCAGCGTAGGGGGGGGGAACTCCTACGAGCAGTACTTC,CASSVGGGNSYEQYF,NA,TRBD2,TRBV9,TRBJ2-7,15
TGCGCCAGCAGCTTGGCGGCGGGAGCGACCGGGGAGCTGTTTTTT,CASSLAAGATGELFF,NA,TRBD2,TRBV5-1,TRBJ2-2,15
TGCGCCAGCAGCTTGGGCCGGGACACTAATTCACCCCTCCACTTT,CASSLGRDTNSPLHF,NA,NA,TRBV5-1,TRBJ1-6,15
TGTGCCAGCAAACCGGGACTAGCGGCCGACGAGCAGTACTTC,CASKPGLAADEQYF,NA,TRBD2,TRBV6-5,TRBJ2-7,14
TGTGCCAGCAGCCTCCGGGTAGTGTCCTACAATGAGCAGTTCTTC,CASSLRVVSYNEQFF,NA,NA,TRBV7-3,TRBJ2-1,15
TGTGCCAGCTCCGGTGGGGCCAGGGGGTCCTACGAGCAGTACTTC,CASSGGARGSYEQYF,NA,TRBD1,TRBV6-6,TRBJ2-7,15
TGTGCCAGCAGTTACGGGCCCGCGGGTAATTCACCCCTCCACTTT,CASSYGPAGNSPLHF,NA,NA,TRBV6-6,TRBJ1-6,15
TGTGCCAGCAGTTTTTCCCCACCGTGGGGGGGTGAAAAACTGTTTTTT,CASSFSPPWGGEKLFF,NA,NA,TRBV27,TRBJ1-4,16
TGTGCCAGCAGCCCAATCCCGGGACAGGGCACCTACGAGCAGTACTTC,CASSPIPGQGTYEQYF,few,TRBD1,TRBV7-6,TRBJ2-7,16
TGTGCCAGCAGCCGACGGGGGTTTGGGAACACCATATATTTT,CASSRRGFGNTIYF,NA,NA,TRBV28,TRBJ1-3,14
TGCGCCAGCAGCCCGGACAGGCCCAGTGCGCAGTACTTC,CASSPDRPSAQYF,NA,TRBD1,TRBV5-1,TRBJ2-7,13
TGTGCCAGCAGCCAGGGACAAGATAATGAAAAACTGTTTTTT,CASSQGQDNEKLFF,NA,NA,TRBV7-9,TRBJ1-4,14
TGTGCCAGCAGCCAAGGGTCAGATCAGCCCCAGCATTTT,CASSQGSDQPQHF,NA,NA,TRBV3-1/TRBV3-2,TRBJ1-5,13
TGTGCCAGCAGTTACGGTAGCGGGACAAGCGATACGCAGTATTTT,CASSYGSGTSDTQYF,NA,TRBD2,TRBV6-6,TRBJ2-3,15
TGTGCCAGCAGCCAAGATCCGTCGGCGGGGCAGTACTTC,CASSQDPSAGQYF,NA,NA,TRBV3-1/TRBV3-2,TRBJ2-7,13
TGTGCCAGCAGCCCCGGACAGTCCTACAATGAGCAGTTCTTC,CASSPGQSYNEQFF,NA,NA,TRBV11-3,TRBJ2-1,14
TGTGCCAGCAGGGAAGACGTCAGTATCTCCTACGAGCAGTACTTC,CASREDVSISYEQYF,once,NA,TRBV6-1,TRBJ2-7,15
TGTGCCAGCAGCTTAGGTGCAGGGGAGACCCAGTACTTC,CASSLGAGETQYF,NA,NA,TRBV7-9,TRBJ2-5,13
TGTGCCAGCAGCGCAGGACTAGCGGGAGTAACCGGGGAGCTGTTTTTT,CASSAGLAGVTGELFF,NA,TRBD2,TRBV9,TRBJ2-2,16
TGCGCCAGCAGCCAAGCCGGACAGGGCCGCACAGATACGCAGTATTTT,CASSQAGQGRTDTQYF,NA,TRBD1,TRBV4-3,TRBJ2-3,16
TGTGCCAGTAGTATGGGACAGGGGGCCCCTAGCTCCTACAATGAGCAGTTCTTC,CASSMGQGAPSSYNEQFF,NA,TRBD1,TRBV19,TRBJ2-1,18
TGTGCCAGTAGCACGACAGGGGGCAATCAGCCCCAGCATTTT,CASSTTGGNQPQHF,NA,TRBD1,TRBV19,TRBJ1-5,14
TGTGCCAGCAGCCCGCAGGGGGCGAATGAGCAGTTCTTC,CASSPQGANEQFF,NA,TRBD1,TRBV11-3,TRBJ2-1,13
TGTGCCAGCAGCTCAGAGCCGCCTAGATGGGTCTTT,CASSSEPPRWVF,NA,NA,TRBV7-8,TRBJ1-1,12
TGTGCCAGCAGCTTAGGCGGGACGCCGACAGGGAAGGTTCTCTTC,CASSLGGTPTGKVLF,NA,NA,TRBV11-2,TRBJ2-7,15
TGTGCCAGCAGTTTACTACCGAACACTGAAGCTTTCTTT,CASSLLPNTEAFF,NA,NA,TRBV28,TRBJ1-1,13
TGCGCCAGCAGCCAAGATATGGAAAAACTGTTTTTT,CASSQDMEKLFF,once,NA,TRBV4-1,TRBJ1-4,12